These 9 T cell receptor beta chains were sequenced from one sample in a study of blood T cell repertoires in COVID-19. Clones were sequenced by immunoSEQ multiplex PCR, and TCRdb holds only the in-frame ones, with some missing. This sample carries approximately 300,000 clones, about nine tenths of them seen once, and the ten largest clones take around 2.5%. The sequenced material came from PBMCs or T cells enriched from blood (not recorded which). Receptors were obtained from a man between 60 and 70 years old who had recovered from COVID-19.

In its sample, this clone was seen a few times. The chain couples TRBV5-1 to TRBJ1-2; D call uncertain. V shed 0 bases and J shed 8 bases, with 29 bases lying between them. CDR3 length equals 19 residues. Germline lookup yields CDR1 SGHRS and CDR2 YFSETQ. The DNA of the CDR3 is TGCGCCAGCAGCTTGGCTCTAAGGGAAAGACTACAAGGACTAATGGGCTACACCTTC. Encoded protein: CASSLALRERLQGLMGYTF.

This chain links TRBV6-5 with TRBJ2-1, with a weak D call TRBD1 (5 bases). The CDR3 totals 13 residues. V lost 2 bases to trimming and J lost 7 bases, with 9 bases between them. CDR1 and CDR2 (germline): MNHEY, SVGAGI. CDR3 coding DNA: TGTGCCAGCAGTTACCTTTCAGGGAATGAGCAGTTCTTC. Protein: CASSYLSGNEQFF.

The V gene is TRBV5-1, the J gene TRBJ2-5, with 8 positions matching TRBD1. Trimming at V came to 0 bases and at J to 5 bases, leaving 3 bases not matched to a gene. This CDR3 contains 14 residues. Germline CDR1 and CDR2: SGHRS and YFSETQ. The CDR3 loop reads CASSLGTGWETQYF. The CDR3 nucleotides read TGCGCCAGCAGCTTGGGGACAGGGTGGGAGACCCAGTACTTC. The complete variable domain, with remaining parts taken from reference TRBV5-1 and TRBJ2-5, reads KAGVTQTPRYLIKTRGQQVTLSCSPISGHRSVSWYQQTPGQGLQFLFEYFSETQRNKGNFPGRFSGRQFSNSRSEMNVSTLELGDSALYLCASSLGTGWETQYFGPGTRLLVL.

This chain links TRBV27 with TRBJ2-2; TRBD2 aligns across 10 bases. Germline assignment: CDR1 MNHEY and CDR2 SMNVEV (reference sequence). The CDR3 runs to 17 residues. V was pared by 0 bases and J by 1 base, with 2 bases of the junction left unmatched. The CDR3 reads CASSLSGLAQNTGELFF. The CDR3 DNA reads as TGTGCCAGCAGTTTATCGGGACTAGCGCAGAACACCGGGGAGCTGTTTTTT.

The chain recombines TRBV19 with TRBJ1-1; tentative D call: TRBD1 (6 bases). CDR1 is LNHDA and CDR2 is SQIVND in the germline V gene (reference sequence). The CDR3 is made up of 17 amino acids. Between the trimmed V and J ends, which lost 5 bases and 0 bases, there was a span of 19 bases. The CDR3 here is CASSQGEGTGMNTEAFF. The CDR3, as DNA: TGTGCCAGTAGTCAGGGCGAGGGAACAGGGATGAACACTGAAGCTTTCTTT.

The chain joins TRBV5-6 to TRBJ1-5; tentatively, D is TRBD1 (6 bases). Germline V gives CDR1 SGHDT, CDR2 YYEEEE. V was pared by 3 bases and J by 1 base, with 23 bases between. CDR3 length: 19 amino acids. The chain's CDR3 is CASSSPPGHLQRSNQPQHF. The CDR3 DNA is TGTGCCAGCAGCTCCCCCCCGGGACACCTCCAGCGGAGCAATCAGCCCCAGCATTTT.

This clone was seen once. The CDR3 loop is CASKRGSYNEQFF. In nucleotides, the CDR3 is TGTGCCAGCAAAAGAGGATCCTACAATGAGCAGTTCTTC. V and J are TRBV2 and TRBJ2-1; unclear D gene. Germline values: CDR1 SNHLY, CDR2 FYNNEI. The V and J ends lost 7 bases and 1 base respectively, with 8 bases between them. The CDR3 runs 13 residues.

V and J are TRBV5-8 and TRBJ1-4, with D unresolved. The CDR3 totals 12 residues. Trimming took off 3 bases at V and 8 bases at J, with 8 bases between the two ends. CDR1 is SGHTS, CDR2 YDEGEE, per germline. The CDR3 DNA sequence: TGTGCCAGCAGCTCGGCGGGGGAAAAACTGTTTTTT. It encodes CASSSAGEKLFF.

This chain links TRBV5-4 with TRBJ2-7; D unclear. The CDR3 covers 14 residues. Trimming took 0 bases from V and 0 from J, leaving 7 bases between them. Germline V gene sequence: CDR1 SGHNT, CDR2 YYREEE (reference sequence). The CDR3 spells CASSLDRNSYEQYF. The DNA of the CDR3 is TGTGCCAGCAGCTTGGACAGAAACTCCTACGAGCAGTACTTC.